The 22 T cell receptor beta chains in this list originate from one sample, sequenced in a study of T cells in Graves' hyperthyroidism and ophthalmopathy. Amplified TCR beta CDR3 regions derived from RNA transcripts. Carried out on the TCR CDR3, a first-round RT-PCR used the HTBI primer set. MiXCR was run by TCRdb on the multiplex PCR reads, yielding one entry per CDR3 protein. The sample carries about 260,000 distinct CDR3 sequences, approximately 21% recorded once. Material for sequencing was blood. The receptors come from a man younger than 40 with Graves' ophthalmopathy.

This clonotype was seen many times. The chain combines TRBV3-1 with TRBJ1-2, with TRBD1 as a possible D gene (5 bases). This CDR3 has 14 residues. In germline, CDR1 is LGHDT, CDR2 YNNKEL (reference sequence). Trimming removed 8 bases from V and 5 bases from J, with 18 bases in between. CDR3: CASSDGGGRYGYTF. In DNA form, the CDR3 reads TGTGCCAGCTCGGATGGGGGTGGGAGATATGGCTACACCTTC.

Many counts were recorded for this clonotype. The genes are TRBV28 and TRBJ1-1, with D perhaps TRBD1 (5 bases). The CDR3 loop spans 13 amino acids. Germline-derived CDR1 and CDR2 are MDHEN and SYDVKM. V lost 2 bases to trimming and J lost 3 bases, with 7 bases between them. The CDR3 nucleotides are TGTGCCAGCAGTTTAGACAGATACACTGAAGCTTTCTTT. It translates to CASSLDRYTEAFF.

The V gene is TRBV19, the J gene TRBJ1-1; no reliable D call. In germline, CDR1 is LNHDA, CDR2 SQIVND (reference sequence). CDR3 length: 15 amino acids. V was trimmed by 8 bases and J by 1 base, leaving 17 bases between them. The CDR3: CASQRESWGNTEAFF. The DNA for the CDR3 is TGTGCCAGTCAACGCGAGAGTTGGGGGAACACTGAAGCTTTCTTT.

J is TRBJ1-1 and V is TRBV4-2; D ambiguous. This CDR3 is built from 17 residues. Trimming took 3 bases from V and 4 from J, leaving 21 bases between them. The germline CDR1 and CDR2 sequences are LGHNA and YNFKEQ. DNA for the CDR3: TGTGCCAGCAGCCAGGGGTTTGAAAGGAGGGAGTTCACTGAAGCTTTCTTT. It yields the protein CASSQGFERREFTEAFF.

The V gene is TRBV6-5, the J gene TRBJ1-3; D is unclear. The ends were cut back, 0 bases at V and 4 bases at J, with 7 bases in the middle. The CDR3 sequence is 14 residues long. CDR1 and CDR2 from the germline V gene are MNHEY and SVGAGI. CDR3 loop: CASSYSGAGNTIYF. The CDR3 nucleotides are TGTGCCAGCAGTTACTCGGGCGCCGGAAACACCATATATTTT.

This clonotype has at least ten counts. The rearrangement joins TRBV2 to TRBJ2-7; no definite D call. The CDR3 length is 12 residues. V lost 6 bases and J lost 5, with 11 bases in between. Germline V lookup: CDR1 SNHLY, CDR2 FYNNEI. CDR3 coding DNA: TGTGCCAGCAGCGGGCAGAGGAACGAGCAGTACTTC. It translates to CASSGQRNEQYF. Using reference TRBV2 and TRBJ2-7 for the parts outside the CDR3, the full variable domain is EPEVTQTPSHQVTQMGQEVILRCVPISNHLYFYWYRQILGQKVEFLVSFYNNEISEKSEIFDDQFSVERPDGSNFTLKIRSTKLEDSAMYFCASSGQRNEQYFGPGTRLTVT.

This clonotype was picked up many times. The V call is TRBV29-1, the J call TRBJ2-1, with 10 bases aligning to TRBD2. V was pared by 2 bases and J by 2 bases, with 6 bases of the junction left unmatched. CDR1 is SQVTM and CDR2 is ANQGSEA in the germline V gene. The CDR3 has 16 amino acids. Here the CDR3 reads CSVEKGTSAPYNEQFF. The CDR3 DNA follows: TGCAGCGTTGAAAAGGGGACTAGCGCGCCCTACAATGAGCAGTTCTTC.

Ten or more counts support this clonotype. The genes are TRBV6-5 and TRBJ2-2, with D unresolved. CDR1 and CDR2 from the germline V gene are MNHEY and SVGAGI. Between the trimmed V and J ends, which lost 2 bases and 3 bases, there was a span of 4 bases. The CDR3 loop spans 13 amino acids. CDR3 in DNA: TGTGCCAGCAGTTACCAGGACACCGGGGAGCTGTTTTTT. This sequence encodes CASSYQDTGELFF.

This clonotype was counted a few times. The rearrangement joins TRBV29-1 to TRBJ2-4; TRBD2 agrees at 11 bases. The CDR3 sequence is 15 residues long. J was trimmed by 0 bases and V by 2 bases; bases with no gene match: 0. The germline V gene encodes CDR1 SQVTM and CDR2 ANQGSEA. The CDR3 reads CSVELAGGAKNIQYF. Written as DNA, the CDR3 is TGCAGCGTTGAACTAGCGGGGGGAGCCAAAAACATTCAGTACTTC.

This clonotype has a count of ten or more. The chain combines TRBV6-5 with TRBJ1-1; D not resolved. The CDR3 contains 14 residues. V lost 0 bases, J lost 4 bases, and 9 bases lay in between. CDR1 is MNHEY, CDR2 SVGAGI, per germline. CDR3 in amino acids: CASSYSTATTEAFF. The DNA for the CDR3 is TGTGCCAGCAGTTACTCGACGGCGACCACTGAAGCTTTCTTT.

The chain uses TRBV29-1 and TRBJ2-1; unclear D gene. The CDR3 contains 12 residues. Germline V gives CDR1 SQVTM, CDR2 ANQGSEA. Trimming cost V 4 bases and J 3 bases, with 7 bases left between them. CDR3 nucleotides: TGCAGCGTTGTCTCAGGCTACAATGAGCAGTTCTTC. Protein product: CSVVSGYNEQFF.

This clonotype has a count of ten or more. This sequence joins TRBV7-2 and TRBJ2-3, with 9 positions matching TRBD2. This CDR3 comprises 17 residues. Trimming took 1 base from V and 3 from J; bases not matched to a gene: 8. Germline values: CDR1 SGHTA, CDR2 FQGNSA. CDR3 sequence (DNA): TGTGCCAGCAGCTTAGGCCTAGCGGGAATGATGACAGATACGCAGTATTTT. Translating gives CASSLGLAGMMTDTQYF.

The chain couples TRBV5-1 to TRBJ2-1; D remains ambiguous. This CDR3 region has 14 residues. Trimming took off 2 bases at V and 5 bases at J, with 11 bases between the two ends. Germline CDR1 reads SGHRS; CDR2 reads YFSETQ. This CDR3 reads CASSFTPVDNEQFF. CDR3 sequence (DNA): TGCGCCAGCAGCTTTACGCCGGTCGACAATGAGCAGTTCTTC.

This clonotype appeared many times. The gene calls are TRBV28 and TRBJ1-2; D is undetermined. This CDR3 region has 14 residues. Trimming removed 4 bases at V and 1 base at J, with 10 bases between. Germline CDR1 and CDR2: MDHEN and SYDVKM. The CDR3 nucleotides read TGTGCCAGCAGTTCAGGCGGTCATAACTATGGCTACACCTTC. Translation gives CASSSGGHNYGYTF.

This clonotype showed up many times. V and J are TRBV30 and TRBJ1-1; D call uncertain. V was clipped by 1 base and J by 2 bases, with 8 bases between them. Germline V lookup: CDR1 GTSNPN, CDR2 SVGIG (reference sequence). The CDR3 totals 13 residues. The CDR3 protein is CAWSEAANTEAFF. For the CDR3, the DNA is TGTGCCTGGAGTGAGGCAGCCAACACTGAAGCTTTCTTT.

This clonotype has just a few counts. V and J are TRBV6-1 and TRBJ2-5, with 7 bases matching TRBD2. CDR3 length: 14 amino acids. Germline values: CDR1 MNHNS, CDR2 SASEGT. J was trimmed by 4 bases and V by 5 bases; bases with no gene match: 7. The DNA of the CDR3 is TGTGCCAGCAGTCAAGATACTAGCGCAGAGACCCAGTACTTC. This sequence encodes CASSQDTSAETQYF.

This chain uses TRBV18 with TRBJ1-2; 7 nucleotides align to TRBD1. Trimming cost V 0 bases and J 7 bases; bases outside gene matches: 8. Per the germline V gene, CDR1 is KGHSH and CDR2 is LQKENI. The CDR3 contains 15 residues. The chain's CDR3 is CASSPPGGGNRGYTF. The DNA of the CDR3 is TGTGCCAGCTCACCACCGGGAGGGGGCAATCGTGGCTACACCTTC.

This clonotype was observed a handful of times. J is TRBJ2-2 and V is TRBV20-1; D remains ambiguous. Trimming pared 6 bases from V and 2 bases from J, leaving 7 bases between. The CDR3 totals 12 residues. Per germline, CDR1 DFQATT and CDR2 SNEGSKA (reference sequence). For the CDR3, the DNA is TGCAGTGCCTGGACCAACACCGGGGAGCTGTTTTTT. It encodes CSAWTNTGELFF.

The J gene is TRBJ2-5, the V gene TRBV6-2 or TRBV6-3; 14 positions agree with TRBD2. CDR1 is MNHEY, CDR2 SVGEGT, per germline. CDR3 size: 14 residues. Trimming cost V 6 bases and J 9 bases; bases outside gene matches: 6. This CDR3 is CASRGTSGSVSQYF. The CDR3 DNA follows: TGTGCCAGCAGAGGGACTAGCGGGAGTGTGTCCCAGTACTTC.

This clonotype turned up a few times. The chain recombines TRBV7-3 with TRBJ2-4; 10 bases are shared with TRBD2. Unmatched junction bases numbered 3, after V lost 6 bases and J lost 1 base. The CDR3 covers 15 residues. CDR1 and CDR2 from the germline V gene are SGHTA and FQGTGA. The CDR3 bases are TGTGCCAGCAGTCCTAGCGGGAGTGCCAAAAACATTCAGTACTTC. Encoded protein: CASSPSGSAKNIQYF.

The chain recombines TRBV6-2 or TRBV6-3 with TRBJ2-7, with 11 bases that match TRBD1. The CDR3 spans 12 residues. CDR1 and CDR2 (germline): MNHEY, SVGEGT. The trim removed 11 bases at V and 6 bases at J, leaving 6 bases unmatched. This CDR3 reads CAAHGTGGEQYF. The CDR3 nucleotides read TGTGCCGCCCATGGGACAGGGGGCGAGCAGTACTTC.

To note about this clonotype: One base away lies a much larger clone, so this may be a sequencing read error. The chain joins TRBV7-2 to TRBJ2-2, with 7 bases aligning to TRBD2. CDR1 and CDR2 from the germline V gene are SGHTA and FQGNSA. This CDR3 is built from 15 residues. The CDR3 nucleotides are TGTGCCAACAGCCCAGAGGGGACTAAGATCGGGGAGCTGTTTTTT. Protein sequence: CANSPEGTKIGELFF.